What follows is one TCR beta chain and its context. Time point indicated: blood 2 weeks post-SBRT. Treatment meaning: 15 Gy SBRT to primary tumor, nephrectomy 4 weeks later. Sequencing was performed with immunoSEQ multiplex PCR; in TCRdb, only in-frame clones are kept and a portion is missing. The sample yields some 130,000 clones, 70% to 90% seen once. These data are taken from a study of radiation and T cells in renal cell carcinoma. V was clipped by 6 bases and J by 4 bases, with 12 bases between them. Germline lookup yields CDR1 MGHDK and CDR2 SYGVNS. This CDR3 spans 13 amino acids. This specimen was blood, taken from a patient whose treatment included radiotherapy and nephrectomy. The TCR originated in a woman aged 55-75 years with renal cell carcinoma. The genes are TRBV25-1 and TRBJ1-1, with TRBD1 as a possible D gene (5 bases). This chain's CDR3 is CASRTRESTEAFF. The CDR3, as DNA: TGTGCCAGCAGGACCAGGGAGAGCACTGAAGCTTTCTTT.